One sample yielded the 31 T cell receptor beta chains listed below, sequenced in a study of metastatic and nonmetastatic thyroid tumors. Via MiXCR, TCRdb re-called the PCR reads. The data contain some 21,000 clones, about 20% of them singletons. All patients were treatment-naive before thyroid surgery. The source material was blood. The receptors were sampled from a female donor with papillary thyroid cancer or a benign thyroid nodule (not recorded which). Some clones in this sample may be carry-over from other donors' samples.

This clone was recorded at least ten times. V gene TRBV20-1 combines with J gene TRBJ2-5; 9 bases are shared with TRBD1. The CDR3 contains 15 residues. CDR1 DFQATT and CDR2 SNEGSKA come from the germline V gene (reference sequence). J was trimmed by 2 bases and V by 7 bases; bases with no gene match: 11. CDR3 coding DNA: TGCAGTGTTTCCGCGGTGGGACAGGGACAAGAGACCCAGTACTTC. Its protein product is CSVSAVGQGQETQYF.

This clone was recorded many times. This sequence joins TRBV12-3 or TRBV12-4 and TRBJ1-1; maybe TRBD1 (6 bases). This CDR3 region has 14 residues. Deletions cut 3 bases from V and 5 bases from J, with 13 bases between. CDR3 sequence reads: CASSFRGAETEAFF. For the CDR3, the DNA is TGTGCCAGCAGTTTTCGGGGGGCGGAGACTGAAGCTTTCTTT.

This clone was picked up many times. J is TRBJ1-6 and V is TRBV7-3; the D is unclear. The CDR3 covers 13 residues. Between the trimmed V and J ends, which lost 8 bases and 0 bases, there was a span of 5 bases. Germline V CDR1 and CDR2: SGHTA, FQGTGA. The CDR3 DNA is TGTGCCAGCCAGAGCTCCTATAATTCACCCCTCCACTTT. It codes for CASQSSYNSPLHF.

The V call is TRBV6-1, the J call TRBJ2-1; no reliable D call. The V gene lost 5 bases and the J gene lost 3 bases, with 8 bases spanning the gap. CDR1 and CDR2 (germline): MNHNS, SASEGT. The CDR3 spans 13 residues. The CDR3: CASSFEVYNEQFF. The CDR3 DNA is TGTGCCAGCAGTTTCGAGGTCTACAATGAGCAGTTCTTC.

V usage is TRBV7-8 and J usage is TRBJ2-3; D may be TRBD1 or TRBD2 (6 bases each). This CDR3 comprises 16 residues. Germline CDR1 SGHVS, CDR2 FQNEAQ. Trimming removed 2 bases from V and 4 bases from J, with 16 bases in between. CDR3 amino acids: CASSLPLGGGPDTQYF. The CDR3 DNA sequence: TGTGCCAGCAGCTTACCTCTGGGGGGCGGCCCAGATACGCAGTATTTT. The whole variable domain, filled in from reference TRBV7-8 and TRBJ2-3, reads GAGVSQSPRYKVAKRGQDVALRCDPISGHVSLFWYQQALGQGPEFLTYFQNEAQLDKSGLPSDRFFAERPEGSVSTLKIQRTQQEDSAVYLCASSLPLGGGPDTQYFGPGTRLTVL.

The gene calls are TRBV2 and TRBJ2-1; 12 nucleotides line up with TRBD1. The CDR3 is 17 residues long. Germline CDR1 reads SNHLY; CDR2 reads FYNNEI. Germline trimming cut 4 bases from V and 8 bases from J; bases unmatched to any gene: 12. The CDR3 DNA follows: TGTGCCAGCAGTGGTTTGTGGGACAGGGGGCGATTTGATGAGCAGTTCTTC. This gives the protein CASSGLWDRGRFDEQFF.

Many counts were recorded for this clone. J is TRBJ1-2 and V is TRBV5-4, with no clear D. The germline V gene has CDR1 SGHNT and CDR2 YYREEE (reference sequence). With 8 bases removed from V and 2 bases from J, the gap between germline ends came to 16 bases. CDR3 size: 14 residues. The DNA for the CDR3 is TGTGCCAGACTTTCGATGACGGCGAACTATGGCTACACCTTC. Its translation is CARLSMTANYGYTF.

By share of the sample, this clone is medium-sized. The rearrangement uses TRBV28 and TRBJ1-2; 10 nucleotides match TRBD1. Germline CDR1 reads MDHEN; CDR2 reads SYDVKM. V was clipped by 5 bases and J by 3 bases; unmatched bases: 12. This CDR3 region has 17 residues. CDR3 region: CASSLRHGTGVHYGYTF. The CDR3 coding sequence is TGTGCCAGCAGTCTCAGGCACGGGACAGGGGTTCACTATGGCTACACCTTC.

Comments on this clone: Since no conserved phenylalanine or tryptophan closes the CDR3, a read error is the likely cause. No DNA is shown, since the ends of the CDR3 on it are uncertain; the CDR3 is the one TCRdb lists. CDR3 loop: CAWSVDRLPAL. The rearrangement joins TRBV30 to TRBJ1-2. Inclusive of both ends, the CDR3 amounts to 11 amino acids. Germline CDR1 reads GTSNPN; CDR2 reads SVGIG (reference sequence).

This clone is termed medium-sized. This chain links TRBV3-2 with TRBJ2-1; the DNA was not used to check the table's D call, TRBD2. TRBV3-2 is tagged as a pseudogene. The CDR3 runs 16 residues. CDR3: CASSAKASSGQNEQFF. As DNA, the CDR3 is TGTGCCAGCAGCGCCAAGGCTAGCTCTGGTCAGAATGAGCAGTTCTTC.

The chain combines TRBV7-6 with TRBJ2-2; 8 bases are a match to TRBD2. CDR3 size: 18 residues. The J segment lost 0 bases and the V segment lost 0 bases, leaving 6 bases of the junction unmatched. The germline gives CDR1 SGHVS, CDR2 FNYEAQ. The CDR3 sequence is CASSLALPGGTNTGELFF. The CDR3 coding sequence is TGTGCCAGCAGCTTAGCTCTTCCGGGAGGGACGAACACCGGGGAGCTGTTTTTT.

This clone was counted at least ten times. The V call is TRBV20-1, the J call TRBJ2-7; TRBD1 is a possible D gene (6 bases). The germline gives CDR1 DFQATT, CDR2 SNEGSKA (reference sequence). The V gene lost 3 bases and the J gene lost 3 bases, with 12 bases spanning the gap. The CDR3 runs 13 residues. CDR3 nucleotide sequence: TGCAGTGCTAGGGGGGACACCGACTACGAGCAGTACTTC. As protein: CSARGDTDYEQYF.

This clone appeared many times. This chain connects TRBV27 to TRBJ1-2; D gene uncertain. Trimming shortened V by 3 bases and J by 2 bases, and 13 bases separated the two germline ends. Looked up from germline, CDR1 is MNHEY and CDR2 is SMNVEV (reference sequence). This CDR3 is built from 15 residues. The CDR3 nucleotides are TGTGCCAGCAGTTTCCCAGCTTTCCTGAACTATGGCTACACCTTC. Translation gives CASSFPAFLNYGYTF.

In its sample, this clone was seen many times. The chain combines TRBV6-1 with TRBJ1-4; D is ambiguous. The CDR3 runs to 15 residues. V was pared by 6 bases and J by 5 bases, with 16 bases between. Germline V gene lookup returns CDR1 MNHNS and CDR2 SASEGT. CDR3 region: CASSQPGNHNEKLFF. Here the CDR3 DNA reads TGTGCCAGCAGCCAACCGGGCAATCACAATGAAAAACTGTTTTTT.

This clone has more than one count but fewer than ten. A much larger clone differs from this one at a single base, so this may be a read error. This chain uses TRBV11-1 with TRBJ2-3, with 7 bases identical to TRBD2. From germline, CDR1 is SGHAT and CDR2 FQDESV (reference sequence). CDR3 length: 15 residues. Trimming at V came to 10 bases and at J to 2 bases, leaving 12 bases not matched to a gene. The CDR3 loop is CAISPSGINTDTQYF. Here the CDR3 DNA reads TGTGCCATCAGTCCGAGCGGGATAAACACAGATACGCAGTATTTT.

Concerning this clone itself: At one end the junction does not follow the germline gene, possibly because of a read error. The V and J genes are TRBV7-9 and TRBJ1-5, with 7 bases matching TRBD1. From germline, CDR1 is SEHNR and CDR2 FQNEAQ (reference sequence). This CDR3 is built from 13 residues. The CDR3 bases are TGCGCCAGCATCTTAGCGGGGGACAGTTCCCAGCATTTT. It encodes CASILAGDSSQHF.

With regard to this clone: Relative to the germline gene, one junction end is altered; a read error may explain this. The gene calls are TRBV7-3 and TRBJ2-1; 13 bases align to TRBD2. Germline CDR1 and CDR2: SGHTA and FQGTGA. The CDR3 has 19 residues. The CDR3 coding sequence is TGTGTCAGCAGCTTAAGGGGACTAGCGGGAACCACCTCTGCAAATGAGCAGTTCTTC. Protein sequence: CVSSLRGLAGTTSANEQFF.

This clone was recorded at least ten times. The chain carries TRBV2 and TRBJ2-2, with 10 bases identical to TRBD1. The J segment lost 7 bases and the V segment lost 9 bases, leaving 8 bases of the junction unmatched. CDR3 size: 14 residues. Germline-derived CDR1 and CDR2 are SNHLY and FYNNEI. CDR3 nucleotide sequence: TGTGCCAGTGAGGGGGGACAGGGGAGCGGGGAGCTGTTTTTT. Translating gives CASEGGQGSGELFF.

In its sample, this clone was seen many times. This chain uses TRBV7-1 with TRBJ2-3, with TRBD2 identical over 14 bases. TRBV7-1 is an ORF; its function is uncertain. This CDR3 is 20 amino acids long. Unmatched junction bases numbered 17, after V lost 3 bases and J lost 6 bases. The CDR3 bases are TGTGCCAGCAGCTCCCGGACACTTGGACTAGCGGGAGGTCTCTCCGATACGCAGTATTTT. Residues: CASSSRTLGLAGGLSDTQYF.

This clone was recorded a few times. One end of the junction varies from germline; a read error may be responsible. The V gene is TRBV6-2 or TRBV6-3, the J gene TRBJ2-1, with 7 nucleotides matching TRBD2. CDR3 length: 15 residues. The germline V gene encodes CDR1 MNHEY and CDR2 SVGEGT. CDR3 coding DNA: TGTGCCAGCAGTTGCCCGCGGGAGAGGTACAATGATCAGTTCTTC. Amino acids: CASSCPRERYNDQFF.

This clone is labeled as medium-sized (0.01 to 0.1%). The chain has TRBV25-1 and TRBJ2-3; no definite D call. Trimming took off 2 bases at V and 0 bases at J, with 9 bases between the two ends. The germline V gene encodes CDR1 MGHDK and CDR2 SYGVNS. This CDR3 is 15 amino acids long. CDR3 sequence: CASSEPTTSTDTQYF. DNA of the CDR3: TGTGCCAGCAGTGAACCAACTACTAGCACAGATACGCAGTATTTT.

This clone showed up just a few times. Germline is not matched at one junction end, which may reflect a read error. This chain joins TRBV15 and TRBJ1-4; D is unclear. The germline gives CDR1 LNHNV, CDR2 YYDKDF (reference sequence). The CDR3 extends over 14 amino acids. The CDR3 region has the DNA TGTGCCACCAGCAGAGATCGGGCAGTAGAAAAACTGTCTTTT. It encodes CATSRDRAVEKLSF.

This clone ranks as medium-sized. The CDR3 nucleotides read TGTGCCAGCAGGAGGGGGCAAAACATTGGCGAGCAGTACTTC. It is translated as CASRRGQNIGEQYF. This rearrangement joins TRBV6-1 to TRBJ2-7, with 7 bases lining up with TRBD1. V gave up 6 bases and J gave up 6 bases; unmatched junction bases: 11. This CDR3 region has 14 residues. CDR1 MNHNS and CDR2 SASEGT come from the germline V gene.

This clone showed up just a few times. This sequence joins TRBV7-9 and TRBJ1-2, with TRBD1 matching 7 bases. The germline gives CDR1 SEHNR, CDR2 FQNEAQ (reference sequence). V was clipped by 1 base and J by 7 bases; unmatched bases: 0. The CDR3 contains 12 residues. The CDR3 sequence: CASSLGQGGYTF. The CDR3 bases are TGTGCCAGCAGCTTAGGACAGGGTGGCTACACCTTC.

This clone was counted only a few times. The chain combines TRBV12-3 or TRBV12-4 with TRBJ1-2, with D perhaps matching TRBD1 (6 bases). The germline V and J ends were trimmed by 6 bases and 2 bases, with 19 bases remaining between them. The CDR3 is made up of 16 amino acids. The CDR3 is CASSQIPFDRNYGYTF. As DNA, the CDR3 is TGTGCCAGCAGCCAGATACCCTTTGACAGGAACTATGGCTACACCTTC.

This clone was seen a handful of times. The rearrangement links TRBV6-1 to TRBJ2-7; no definite D call. The CDR3 loop spans 14 amino acids. V lost 3 bases to trimming and J lost 2 bases, with 11 bases between them. The germline V gene encodes CDR1 MNHNS and CDR2 SASEGT. The CDR3 nucleotides are TGTGCCAGCAGTGAGGACCCGAGACCCTACGAGCAGTACTTC. This encodes CASSEDPRPYEQYF.

This clone was picked up many times. The gene calls are TRBV11-1 and TRBJ2-3, with 11 positions matching TRBD2. The CDR3 runs to 17 residues. The V gene end was trimmed by 3 bases and the J gene end by 2 bases; junction bases not matched to a gene: 7. Germline V lookup: CDR1 SGHAT, CDR2 FQDESV (reference sequence). CDR3: CASSLNLGLADTDTQYF. The CDR3 DNA is TGTGCCAGCAGCTTGAACCTGGGACTAGCGGACACAGATACGCAGTATTTT.

There are many counts of this clone. The chain is built from TRBV7-9 and TRBJ2-7; D is unclear. V was cut by 1 base and J by 8 bases, with 15 bases left in between. This CDR3 is built from 14 residues. Per the germline V gene, CDR1 is SEHNR and CDR2 is FQNEAQ (reference sequence). The CDR3 sequence is CASSLVTDHWKQYF. The CDR3, as DNA: TGTGCCAGCAGCTTAGTGACGGATCATTGGAAGCAGTACTTC.

The V call is TRBV7-8, the J call TRBJ1-5; no definite D call. Germline V gene data show CDR1 as SGHVS and CDR2 as FQNEAQ. V was clipped by 6 bases and J by 6 bases, with 12 bases between them. The CDR3 is made up of 13 amino acids. The CDR3: CASRYRVGQPQHF. In DNA form, the CDR3 reads TGTGCCAGCAGGTACCGAGTTGGTCAGCCCCAGCATTTT. The full variable domain, in which reference TRBV7-8 and TRBJ1-5 provide the parts outside the CDR3, is GAGVSQSPRYKVAKRGQDVALRCDPISGHVSLFWYQQALGQGPEFLTYFQNEAQLDKSGLPSDRFFAERPEGSVSTLKIQRTQQEDSAVYLCASRYRVGQPQHFGDGTRLSIL.

This clone was seen repeatedly, ten times or more. The V gene is TRBV28, the J gene TRBJ2-3; 7 bases fit TRBD2. Per germline, CDR1 MDHEN and CDR2 SYDVKM. The V segment lost 5 bases and the J segment 14 bases; nucleotides outside the gene matches: 7. The CDR3 is made up of 11 amino acids. The DNA for the CDR3 is TGTGCCAGCAGTGACCGGGACTATTTGTATTTT. It codes for CASSDRDYLYF.

This clone was recorded at least ten times. The chain carries TRBV20-1 and TRBJ2-7, with 7 bases that match TRBD1. The CDR3 totals 14 residues. Trimming at V came to 5 bases and at J to 6 bases, leaving 13 bases not matched to a gene. CDR1 and CDR2 from the germline V gene are DFQATT and SNEGSKA (reference sequence). The CDR3, as DNA: TGCAGTGCTGCCCTCGGCACAGGGGATAGCGAGCAGTACTTC. Residues: CSAALGTGDSEQYF.